What follows are 15 T cell receptor beta chains derived from one specimen sequenced in a study of T cells in Graves' hyperthyroidism and ophthalmopathy. Regions amplified from RNA transcripts were the TCR beta CDR3 regions. Using the HTBI primer set, a first-round RT-PCR was run on the TCR CDR3. One entry per CDR3 protein results from TCRdb running MiXCR on the multiplex PCR reads. Among around 430,000 distinct CDR3 sequences listed, 14% to 15% were seen once. Sequenced material: blood. These receptors were collected from a woman in her twenties or thirties with Graves' hyperthyroidism.

This clonotype has at least ten counts. The chain joins TRBV20-1 to TRBJ2-7; possible D gene TRBD2, 5 bases. CDR3 size: 15 residues. V lost 0 bases to trimming and J lost 0 bases, with 12 bases between them. CDR1 DFQATT and CDR2 SNEGSKA come from the germline V gene (reference sequence). CDR3: CSARDSGSASYEQYF. The CDR3 nucleotides are TGCAGTGCTAGAGACAGCGGTTCTGCCTCCTACGAGCAGTACTTC.

This chain links TRBV18 with TRBJ1-6, with TRBD1 matching over 7 bases. The J segment lost 6 bases and the V segment lost 5 bases, leaving 7 bases of the junction unmatched. Germline lookup yields CDR1 KGHSH and CDR2 LQKENI. CDR3 size: 15 residues. CDR3 in amino acids: CASSVGTVSNSPLHF. As DNA, the CDR3 is TGTGCCAGCTCAGTCGGGACAGTCTCTAATTCACCCCTCCACTTT. The full variable domain, with the rest looked up from reference TRBV18 and TRBJ1-6, is NAGVMQNPRHLVRRRGQEARLRCSPMKGHSHVYWYRQLPEEGLKFMVYLQKENIIDESGMPKERFSAEFPKEGPSILRIQQVVRGDSAAYFCASSVGTVSNSPLHFGNGTRLTVT.

The V gene is TRBV29-1, the J gene TRBJ2-2; 7 nucleotides match TRBD1. CDR1 and CDR2 from the germline V gene are SQVTM and ANQGSEA. Unmatched junction bases numbered 6, after V lost 7 bases and J lost 1 base. The CDR3 has 14 residues. The CDR3 loop reads CSAQGTVNTGELFF. The DNA of the CDR3 is TGCAGCGCACAGGGGACCGTGAACACCGGGGAGCTGTTTTTT.

A few counts support this clonotype. The chain combines TRBV4-1 with TRBJ2-3; no clear D gene. Deletions cut 0 bases from V and 9 bases from J, with 4 bases between. Germline assignment: CDR1 MGHRA and CDR2 YSYEKL. The CDR3 sequence is 11 residues long. The CDR3 loop reads CASSQDRTQYF. The CDR3 nucleotides are TGCGCCAGCAGCCAAGATAGAACGCAGTATTTT.

This rearrangement joins TRBV5-1 to TRBJ2-7, with 8 nucleotides matching TRBD1. CDR1 and CDR2 (germline): SGHRS, YFSETQ. The V segment lost 8 bases and the J segment 2 bases; nucleotides outside the gene matches: 9. This CDR3 has 14 amino acids. The CDR3 region has the DNA TGCGCCAGTAAGGGGACAGGCGGAACCTACGAGCAGTACTTC. Amino acid sequence: CASKGTGGTYEQYF.

This clonotype has more than one count but fewer than ten. The rearrangement links TRBV28 to TRBJ1-1, with D possibly matching TRBD1 (6 bases). V was clipped by 8 bases and J by 4 bases, with 14 bases between them. The V gene's germline CDR1 is MDHEN and CDR2 SYDVKM. The CDR3 sequence is 13 residues long. CDR3 protein: CASGTQGPTEAFF. The CDR3 coding sequence is TGTGCCAGCGGTACACAGGGACCCACTGAAGCTTTCTTT.

The chain employs TRBV6-5 and TRBJ1-4; D perhaps matches TRBD1 (5 bases). Looked up from germline, CDR1 is MNHEY and CDR2 is SVGAGI. The CDR3 loop spans 16 amino acids. V lost 0 bases to trimming and J lost 6 bases, with 14 bases between them. This chain's CDR3 is CASSYSGGRVHEKLFF. The CDR3 DNA sequence: TGTGCCAGCAGTTACTCTGGCGGCAGGGTCCATGAAAAACTGTTTTTT.

Many counts were recorded for this clonotype. The V and J genes are TRBV18 and TRBJ1-1; D is possibly TRBD1 (5 bases). The CDR3 is made up of 15 amino acids. Per germline, CDR1 KGHSH and CDR2 LQKENI. The V end lost 0 bases, the J end lost 6 bases, and 14 bases lay between the germline ends. As DNA, the CDR3 is TGTGCCAGCTCACCACCGTCAGCAGGGCGGGCTGAAGCTTTCTTT. It specifies CASSPPSAGRAEAFF.

V usage is TRBV20-1 and J usage is TRBJ1-5; D remains ambiguous. The CDR3 length is 13 residues. Germline V gene data show CDR1 as DFQATT and CDR2 as SNEGSKA (reference sequence). V was trimmed by 5 bases and J by 4 bases, leaving 12 bases between them. Here the CDR3 reads CSAHGVRNQPQHF. The CDR3, as DNA: TGCAGTGCTCACGGGGTCCGAAATCAGCCCCAGCATTTT.

This clonotype has at least ten counts. The chain links TRBV12-3 or TRBV12-4 to TRBJ2-3; 10 positions agree with TRBD2. With V trimmed by 5 bases and J by 0 bases, 8 bases remained unmatched. CDR3 length: 17 residues. CDR3 protein: CASSLALAGRSTDTQYF. Written as DNA, the CDR3 is TGTGCCAGCAGTCTTGCACTAGCGGGACGAAGCACAGATACGCAGTATTTT.

This clonotype came up a few times. This rearrangement joins TRBV10-3 to TRBJ1-5; D not resolved. Germline CDR1 reads ENHRY; CDR2 reads SYGVKD. Trimming removed 5 bases from V and 0 bases from J, with 5 bases in between. The length of the CDR3 is 13 residues. The CDR3 nucleotides read TGTGCCATCAGTCGGGATAGCAATCAGCCCCAGCATTTT. Translation gives CAISRDSNQPQHF.

This clonotype appeared many times. The V call is TRBV28, the J call TRBJ2-5, with a tentative D call TRBD1 (6 bases). V was shortened by 5 bases and J by 2 bases, with 12 bases between the two germline ends. Germline V lookup: CDR1 MDHEN, CDR2 SYDVKM. The CDR3 extends over 14 amino acids. The CDR3 DNA reads TGTGCCAGCAGTCCCGGACAGTCTCAAGAGACCCAGTACTTC. Translated: CASSPGQSQETQYF. The full variable domain, its missing parts supplied by reference TRBV28 and TRBJ2-5, is DVKVTQSSRYLVKRTGEKVFLECVQDMDHENMFWYRQDPGLGLRLIYFSYDVKMKEKGDIPEGYSVSREKKERFSLILESASTNQTSMYLCASSPGQSQETQYFGPGTRLLVL.

This clonotype was seen more than once but under ten times. The chain has TRBV12-3 or TRBV12-4 and TRBJ2-2; D not certain. Deletions cut 2 bases from V and 3 bases from J, with 7 bases between. This CDR3 has 14 residues. The CDR3: CASSLKPDTGELFF. In DNA, the CDR3 is TGTGCCAGCAGTTTAAAACCCGACACCGGGGAGCTGTTTTTT.

This clonotype has a count of ten or more. CDR3 in DNA: TGCAGCGTTCGTGACCTAGCGGCCGGCCATGAGCAGTTCTTC. Translation: CSVRDLAAGHEQFF. J is TRBJ2-1 and V is TRBV29-1; 7 bases agree with TRBD2. The V segment lost 5 bases and the J segment 8 bases; nucleotides outside the gene matches: 12. The CDR3 runs 14 residues. Germline V CDR1 and CDR2: SQVTM, ANQGSEA.

This clonotype was counted a few times. The chain links TRBV27 to TRBJ1-2, with D possibly TRBD1 on 5 matching bases. Germline CDR1 MNHEY, CDR2 SMNVEV (reference sequence). Trimming took 5 bases from V and 7 from J, leaving 8 bases between them. This CDR3 has 11 amino acids. The CDR3 DNA sequence: TGTGCCAGCAGTCAGGGTGTTGGCTACACCTTC. Translated: CASSQGVGYTF.